The 19 T cell receptor beta chains below all came from one sample that was sequenced in a study of regulatory T cells in long-lasting Graves disease. Time point defined: persistent/refractory GD, antithyroid drugs over 5 years with positive TRAb. There was RNA extracted from PBMCs, and the TCR library was made from it. Construction of TCR beta libraries relied on iRepertoire HTBI primers and on Arm-PCR targeting CDR3 regions. TCRdb passed the multiplex PCR reads through MiXCR, listing each CDR3 protein once. The data contain about 290,000 distinct CDR3 sequences, 20% to 25% of them seen just once; the ten biggest clones take up more than 50%. The sample here was peripheral blood mononuclear cells (PBMCs), taken when the disease was refractory, from a patient treated with antithyroid drugs. These receptors were obtained from a female donor with Graves disease.

J is TRBJ2-7 and V is TRBV29-1; the D gene is possibly TRBD2 (5 bases). This CDR3 region has 15 residues. Trimming removed 1 base from V and 0 bases from J, with 13 bases in between. CDR1 SQVTM and CDR2 ANQGSEA come from the germline V gene. CDR3 protein: CSVEVGVSSSYEQYF. In DNA, the CDR3 is TGCAGCGTTGAAGTCGGGGTTTCAAGCTCCTACGAGCAGTACTTC.

This clonotype has at least ten counts. The rearrangement links TRBV20-1 to TRBJ1-4; D is uncertain. The CDR3 has 14 amino acids. Trimming stripped 0 bases from V and 7 bases from J, with 12 bases between. The germline V gene has CDR1 DFQATT and CDR2 SNEGSKA (reference sequence). The CDR3 nucleotides read TGCAGTGCTAGAGATTCCGGTTTGCGTGAAAAACTGTTTTTT. Translating it yields CSARDSGLREKLFF.

In its sample, this clonotype was seen a few times. The chain has TRBV6-2 or TRBV6-3 and TRBJ2-7, with TRBD2 matching 7 bases. The CDR3 has 18 residues. CDR1 MNHEY and CDR2 SVGEGT come from the germline V gene. The trim removed 2 bases at V and 6 bases at J, leaving 19 bases unmatched. As DNA, the CDR3 is TGTGCCAGCAGTTACCTAGGGCCTAGGGAGCGGGACTCCGCCGAGCAGTACTTC. As protein: CASSYLGPRERDSAEQYF.

This clonotype was counted only a few times. It may be a read error: a sequence one base away is much more abundant. A read error is likely, as this CDR3 ends without the conserved phenylalanine or tryptophan. V is TRBV28 and J is TRBJ2-4, with 9 nucleotides matching TRBD2. V shed 10 bases, J shed 5 bases, and the junction held 12 bases outside the gene matches. Looked up from germline, CDR1 is MDHEN and CDR2 is SYDVKM. CDR3 size: 15 residues. This CDR3 reads CATLEAGGPENIQYL. The CDR3 DNA is TGTGCCACCCTAGAGGCGGGAGGGCCGGAAAACATTCAGTACCTC.

In this sample, this clonotype turned up many times. The DNA for the CDR3 is TGTGCCAGCAGCTTAGGGCACTCCTACGAGCAGTACTTC. This translates into CASSLGHSYEQYF. V and J are TRBV11-2 and TRBJ2-7, with D uncertain. Germline CDR1 SGHAT, CDR2 FQNNGV. The CDR3 contains 13 residues. Trimming took 1 base from V and 0 from J, leaving 4 bases between them.

This clonotype was picked up many times. The chain couples TRBV18 to TRBJ2-7; 8 nucleotides line up with TRBD1. V gave up 4 bases and J gave up 6 bases; unmatched junction bases: 11. The CDR3 length is 15 residues. Germline CDR1 is KGHSH and CDR2 is LQKENI. The chain's CDR3 is CASSREQGGQREQYF. In DNA form, the CDR3 reads TGTGCCAGCTCACGAGAACAGGGGGGTCAACGCGAGCAGTACTTC.

In its sample, this clonotype was seen a few times. The CDR3 sequence is CSARESQNTGELFF. CDR3 DNA: TGCAGTGCTAGAGAGAGTCAAAACACCGGGGAGCTGTTTTTT. The chain is built from TRBV20-1 and TRBJ2-2; D gene uncertain. This CDR3 spans 14 amino acids. Germline V gene lookup returns CDR1 DFQATT and CDR2 SNEGSKA (reference sequence). The V and J ends lost 0 bases and 2 bases respectively, with 7 bases between them.

This clonotype came up many times. The genes are TRBV9 and TRBJ1-2; D is perhaps TRBD1 (6 bases). This CDR3 comprises 13 residues. Per germline, CDR1 SGDLS and CDR2 YYNGEE. V was trimmed by 0 bases and J by 3 bases, leaving 6 bases between them. The CDR3 sequence is CASSVGTDYGYTF. The CDR3 DNA follows: TGTGCCAGCAGCGTAGGGACAGACTATGGCTACACCTTC.

This CDR3 is CASSAGQWQPQHF. The CDR3 bases are TGTGCCAGCAGTGCTGGACAGTGGCAGCCCCAGCATTTT. The chain couples TRBV2 to TRBJ1-5; TRBD1 is a possible D gene (6 bases). Per the germline V gene, CDR1 is SNHLY and CDR2 is FYNNEI. The V gene lost 4 bases and the J gene lost 7 bases, with 11 bases spanning the gap. The CDR3 consists of 13 residues. Full variable domain (outside the CDR3, taken from reference TRBV2 and TRBJ1-5): EPEVTQTPSHQVTQMGQEVILRCVPISNHLYFYWYRQILGQKVEFLVSFYNNEISEKSEIFDDQFSVERPDGSNFTLKIRSTKLEDSAMYFCASSAGQWQPQHFGDGTRLSIL.

The chain links TRBV7-2 to TRBJ2-2; D is possibly TRBD2 (5 bases). The ends were cut back, 6 bases at V and 3 bases at J, with 14 bases in the middle. Germline V lookup: CDR1 SGHTA, CDR2 FQGNSA. This CDR3 comprises 15 residues. CDR3 loop: CASSRRMGDTGELFF. The CDR3 DNA is TGTGCCAGCAGTCGGAGGATGGGAGACACCGGGGAGCTGTTTTTT.

This clonotype was seen at least ten times. V is TRBV12-3 or TRBV12-4 and J is TRBJ2-5; D not resolved. Trimming took off 3 bases at V and 1 base at J, with 12 bases between the two ends. The CDR3 extends over 15 amino acids. The CDR3 is CASSFGSASQETQYF. In DNA form, the CDR3 reads TGTGCCAGCAGTTTCGGGTCAGCGTCCCAAGAGACCCAGTACTTC.

Here the CDR3 reads CASSPGQNTDTQYF. For the CDR3, the DNA is TGTGCCAGCAGCCCAGGACAGAACACAGATACGCAGTATTTT. The chain combines TRBV11-2 with TRBJ2-3, with a weak D call TRBD1 (6 bases). Germline V gives CDR1 SGHAT, CDR2 FQNNGV. The CDR3 contains 14 residues. With 5 bases removed from V and 2 bases from J, the gap between germline ends came to 11 bases.

At least ten counts were recorded for this clonotype. The rearrangement links TRBV28 to TRBJ2-5, with D possibly being TRBD1 or TRBD2 (5 bases each). V lost 4 bases, J lost 2 bases, and 17 bases lay in between. This CDR3 has 16 amino acids. The germline CDR1 and CDR2 sequences are MDHEN and SYDVKM. The CDR3 spells CASSSPTSGGQETQYF. As DNA, the CDR3 is TGTGCCAGCAGTTCCCCCACCAGTGGGGGACAAGAGACCCAGTACTTC.

The table lists this clonotype with many counts. This rearrangement joins TRBV19 to TRBJ2-7; D is possibly TRBD2 (5 bases). CDR1 is LNHDA, CDR2 SQIVND, per germline (reference sequence). Trimming took off 5 bases at V and 2 bases at J, with 13 bases between the two ends. The CDR3 contains 14 residues. CDR3 sequence: CASSWRGRTYEQYF. CDR3 DNA sequence: TGTGCCAGTAGTTGGCGCGGGCGGACCTACGAGCAGTACTTC.

The chain has TRBV12-3 or TRBV12-4 and TRBJ2-1, with TRBD2 as a possible D gene (7 bases). There are 15 residues in the CDR3. Trimming cost V 6 bases and J 5 bases, with 17 bases left between them. The CDR3 sequence: CASSRPAGGHNEQFF. For the CDR3, the DNA is TGTGCCAGCAGCCGACCAGCCGGGGGGCACAATGAGCAGTTCTTC.

This clonotype was found many times. V gene TRBV28 combines with J gene TRBJ2-7, with D possibly being TRBD1 (6 bases). Deletions cut 6 bases from V and 3 bases from J, with 12 bases between. Germline V CDR1 and CDR2: MDHEN, SYDVKM. This CDR3 has 13 amino acids. The CDR3 coding sequence is TGTGCCAGCAGCTGGATACAGGGCTACGAGCAGTACTTC. Its translation is CASSWIQGYEQYF.

This clonotype was picked up a small number of times. The V and J genes are TRBV7-2 and TRBJ2-5, with 9 bases lining up with TRBD1. CDR1 and CDR2 from the germline V gene are SGHTA and FQGNSA. The length of the CDR3 is 14 residues. The V and J ends lost 8 bases and 5 bases, in that order; junction bases with no gene match: 9. CDR3 loop: CASRTSGTGETQYF. CDR3 DNA: TGTGCCAGCCGCACATCGGGGACAGGGGAGACCCAGTACTTC.

This clonotype was counted only a few times. This chain links TRBV19 with TRBJ2-5, with 11 bases fitting TRBD1. Germline CDR1 is LNHDA and CDR2 is SQIVND (reference sequence). Losses at the gene ends were 6 bases for V and 5 bases for J; bases not matched to a gene: 20. The CDR3 totals 19 residues. The CDR3 reads CASSPLEPGQGAFGETQYF. CDR3 DNA: TGTGCCAGTAGCCCTCTCGAGCCCGGACAGGGGGCTTTTGGCGAGACCCAGTACTTC.

This clonotype was seen only a few times. The chain links TRBV25-1 to TRBJ1-4, with D possibly being TRBD1 (5 bases). CDR3 length: 14 residues. The germline V gene has CDR1 MGHDK and CDR2 SYGVNS. V lost 3 bases to trimming and J lost 7 bases, with 12 bases between them. The DNA of the CDR3 is TGTGCCAGCAGTGATTGGGGGGACGGTGAAAAACTGTTTTTT. Its protein product is CASSDWGDGEKLFF.